This TCR beta chain was identified in a study of OX40 agonist ivuxolimab in advanced cancers. About the investigation overall: The costimulatory receptor OX40 (CD134) was targeted by ivuxolimab, a fully human IgG2 agonistic monoclonal antibody. Intravenous ivuxolimab was administered to patients every 2 weeks at six dose levels: 0.01, 0.1, 0.3, 1.5, 3 and 10 mg/kg. Of the approximately 50 dose-escalation patients, hepatocellular carcinoma was present in about 20, melanoma in around 15, renal cell carcinoma in 9 and head and neck cancer in 9. In the dose-escalation cohort, approximately 82% of patients were male, and the mean age was 60 years with a range of 23 to 79. Patients were allowed to have had prior anti-PD-1, anti-PD-L1 or anti-CTLA-4 therapy, and approximately 41% of the dose-escalation patients had previously received checkpoint inhibitors. Three dose-escalation patients achieved partial responses, one with hepatocellular carcinoma and two with cutaneous melanoma. Peripheral TCRbeta sequencing aimed to test whether ivuxolimab altered TCR sequence diversity and caused clonal T-cell expansion. The monotherapy dose-escalation portion (N ≈ 57 patients) of the phase I ivuxolimab trial is reported in the paper.

Turning to this clone: It has no known antigen specificity. Base qualities are not at hand, and no much larger clone is one base apart.

The trial excluded patients who had a history of autoimmune disease or who were on systemic immunosuppression. In every dose cohort, peripheral blood was drawn for TCR sequencing at baseline, cycle 4 day 1, and cycle 7 day 1. The samples were taken from a phase I, first-in-human, multicenter, open-label dose-escalation trial of ivuxolimab. Adults with locally advanced or metastatic melanoma, renal cell carcinoma, hepatocellular carcinoma or head and neck squamous cell carcinoma were enrolled in the trial. CD4+ and CD8+ T cells were sorted separately from peripheral blood before TCR sequencing. Overall study outcomes, separate from this receptor: The antigen specificity of the peripheral T cells that underwent clonal expansion was not determined. At doses of 0.1 to 3.0 mg/kg, clonal expansion of both CD4+ and CD8+ T cells in blood was seen between baseline and week 6. Low levels of normalized T-cell clonal expansion were also seen in some patients who did not respond. After ivuxolimab, expanded clones were on average more numerous among CD8+ T cells than among CD4+ T cells. Partial responders in the 0.1-3.0 mg/kg groups had among the lowest normalized peripheral clonal expansion, especially among CD8+ T cells.

For sequencing of the TCRbeta CDR3 region, genomic DNA was extracted from the sorted cells. The immunoSEQ Assay was used to sequence the TCRbeta CDR3 regions. TCRdb provides this immuneACCESS table in a form limited to in-frame rearrangements. Some clones are lacking; in checked studies, under half of them reflect an unresolved V gene, and why the rest are absent is not known. The sample table records tens of thousands of clones; around 78% of these occur just once. Approximately 3.1% of the sample is in the top ten clones. The sample was CD4+ or CD8+ T cells sorted from blood, taken in a trial of the OX40 agonist ivuxolimab. This receptor was taken from an adult with an advanced solid tumor such as melanoma, head and neck, liver or kidney cancer.

The bases are TGTGCCAGCAGCTTAGAAGTCCCTGGGGGCTACACCTTC. Its protein reads: CASSLEVPGGYTF. This sequence uses TRBV7-2 and TRBJ1-2, with the D gene not clear enough to name. The CDR3 measures 13 amino acids from cysteine to phenylalanine. Kept here is only the CDR3 DNA, which spans 39 bases and is read in frame from base 1. The V and J ends are trimmed by 1 base and 8 bases, leaving 11 bases between them. In the germline V gene, CDR1 corresponds to SGHTA and CDR2 to FQGNSA.